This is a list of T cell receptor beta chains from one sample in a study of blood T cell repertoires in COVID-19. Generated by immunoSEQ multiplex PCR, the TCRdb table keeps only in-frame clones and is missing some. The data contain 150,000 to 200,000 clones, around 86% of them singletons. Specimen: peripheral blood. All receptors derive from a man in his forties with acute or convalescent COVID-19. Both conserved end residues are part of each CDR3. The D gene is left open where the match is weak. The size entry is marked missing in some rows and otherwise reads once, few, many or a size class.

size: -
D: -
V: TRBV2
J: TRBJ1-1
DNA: TGTGCCAGCAGTGAAGACAAGGAAGCTTTCTTT
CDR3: CASSEDKEAFF

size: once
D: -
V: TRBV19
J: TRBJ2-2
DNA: TGTGCCAGTAGTTTCCTCACCGGGGAGCTGTTTTTT
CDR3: CASSFLTGELFF

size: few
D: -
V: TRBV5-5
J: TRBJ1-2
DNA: TGTGCCAGCAGTCCGCAGTCTAACTATGGCTACACCTTC
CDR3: CASSPQSNYGYTF

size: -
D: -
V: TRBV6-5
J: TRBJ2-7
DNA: TGTGCCAGCACTCAAACAGGGATTCCCTACGAGCAGTACTTC
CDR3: CASTQTGIPYEQYF

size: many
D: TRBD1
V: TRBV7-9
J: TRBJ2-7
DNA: TGTGCCAGCAGCGGGGGACAGGCCTACGAGCAGTACTTC
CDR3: CASSGGQAYEQYF

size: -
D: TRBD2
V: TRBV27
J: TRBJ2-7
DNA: TGTGCCAGCAGTTTAAGGAAGCGGGGGGACTACGAGCAGTACTTC
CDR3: CASSLRKRGDYEQYF

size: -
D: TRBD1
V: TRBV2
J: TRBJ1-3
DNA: TGTGCCAGCAGTTCAGGGGGCGGATCTGGAAACACCATATATTTT
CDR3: CASSSGGGSGNTIYF

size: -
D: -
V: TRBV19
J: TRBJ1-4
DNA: TGTGCCAGTAGTATTTATCAGGGATCAACTAATGAAAAACTGTTTTTT
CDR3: CASSIYQGSTNEKLFF

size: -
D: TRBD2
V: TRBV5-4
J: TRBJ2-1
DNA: TGTGCCAGCAGCTTGTTCAGCGGGGGCCCGGGGGATGAGCAGTTCTTC
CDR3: CASSLFSGGPGDEQFF

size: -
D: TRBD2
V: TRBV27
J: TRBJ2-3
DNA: TGTGCCAGCAAGGGACTAGCGGACAACACAGATACGCAGTATTTT
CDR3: CASKGLADNTDTQYF

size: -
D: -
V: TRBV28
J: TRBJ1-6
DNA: TGTGCCAGCAGCAGCCAGGGTATCTCCTATAATTCACCCCTCCACTTT
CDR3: CASSSQGISYNSPLHF

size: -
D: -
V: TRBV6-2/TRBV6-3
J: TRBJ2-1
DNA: TGTGCCAGCAGTTCTATGGGCGGGGATTTCTACAATGAGCAGTTCTTC
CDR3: CASSSMGGDFYNEQFF

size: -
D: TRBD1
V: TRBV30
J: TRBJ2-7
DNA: TGTGCCTGGAGACAAACGACAGGGTCCTACGAGCAGTACTTC
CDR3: CAWRQTTGSYEQYF

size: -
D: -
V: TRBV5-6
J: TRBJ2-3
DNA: TGTGCCAGCAGCGCGCAGACTAGAGATACGCAGTATTTT
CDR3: CASSAQTRDTQYF

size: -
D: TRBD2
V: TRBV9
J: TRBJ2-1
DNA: TGTGCCAGCAGCGTAGGTCAGGGAACTAGCGGGGGAACCTCCTACAATGAGCAGTTCTTC
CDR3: CASSVGQGTSGGTSYNEQFF

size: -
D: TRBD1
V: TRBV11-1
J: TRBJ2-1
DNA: TGTGCCAGCAGCTACCTAACTTGGGACAGGGGAGATGAGCAGTTCTTC
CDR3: CASSYLTWDRGDEQFF

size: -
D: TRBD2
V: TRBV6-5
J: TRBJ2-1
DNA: TGTGCCACCAAAGGATTAGCGGGGGGGTTTAATGAGCAGTTCTTC
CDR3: CATKGLAGGFNEQFF

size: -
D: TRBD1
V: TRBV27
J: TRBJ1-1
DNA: TGTGCCAGCAGTTTAAACAGGGGCACTGAAGCTTTCTTT
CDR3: CASSLNRGTEAFF

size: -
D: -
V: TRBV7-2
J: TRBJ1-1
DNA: TGTGCCAGCGGAGCCACTGAAGCTTTCTTT
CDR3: CASGATEAFF

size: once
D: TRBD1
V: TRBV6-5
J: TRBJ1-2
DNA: TGTGCCAGCAGGACAGGGGTTCTCTTTGGCTACACCTTC
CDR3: CASRTGVLFGYTF

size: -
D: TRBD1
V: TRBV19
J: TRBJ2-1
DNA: TGTGCCAGTAGTTGGACAGGGTACAATGAGCAGTTCTTC
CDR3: CASSWTGYNEQFF

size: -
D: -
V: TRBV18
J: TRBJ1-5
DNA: TGTGCCAGCTCACTGCAAGGAGTTAATCAGCCCCAGCATTTT
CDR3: CASSLQGVNQPQHF

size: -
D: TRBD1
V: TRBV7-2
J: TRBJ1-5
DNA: TGTGCCAGCAGCTTATTCGGACAGGGGGCTAGACAGCCCCAGCATTTT
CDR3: CASSLFGQGARQPQHF

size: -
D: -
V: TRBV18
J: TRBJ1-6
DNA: TGTGCCAGCTCACTGGGGGACATGGGTCGGCAGAGTTCACCCCTCCACTTT
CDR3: CASSLGDMGRQSSPLHF

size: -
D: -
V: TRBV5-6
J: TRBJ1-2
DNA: TGTGCCAGCAGCGCTGGAGCTTATGGCTACACCTTC
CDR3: CASSAGAYGYTF

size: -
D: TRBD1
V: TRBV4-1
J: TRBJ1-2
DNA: TGCGCCAGCAGCCACCCGGGACAGAACTATGGCTACACCTTC
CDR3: CASSHPGQNYGYTF

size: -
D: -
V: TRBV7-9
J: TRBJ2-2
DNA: TGTGCCAGCAGCTTCCCCAGGGGTTCGAACACCGGGGAGCTGTTTTTT
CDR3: CASSFPRGSNTGELFF

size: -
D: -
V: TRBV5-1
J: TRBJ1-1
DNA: TGCGCCAGCGGACCGGGGGGGCTGGATTTTAACACTGAAGCTTTCTTT
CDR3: CASGPGGLDFNTEAFF

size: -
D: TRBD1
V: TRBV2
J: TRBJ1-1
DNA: TGTGCCAGCACCATCTACAGGGGTATCACTGAAGCTTTCTTT
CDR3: CASTIYRGITEAFF

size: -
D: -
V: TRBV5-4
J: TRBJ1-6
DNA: TGTGCCAGCAGCCCTCGGTCGAGCTCCTATAATTCACCCCTCCACTTT
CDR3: CASSPRSSSYNSPLHF

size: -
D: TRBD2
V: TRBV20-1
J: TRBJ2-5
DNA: TGCAGTGCGAGTAGCGGGGGGGTAGGAGAGACCCAGTACTTC
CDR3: CSASSGGVGETQYF

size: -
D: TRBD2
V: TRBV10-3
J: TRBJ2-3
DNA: TGTGCCATCAGAGCCGGGACTAAGGCAGATACGCAGTATTTT
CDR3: CAIRAGTKADTQYF

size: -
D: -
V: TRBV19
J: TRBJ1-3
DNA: TGTGCCAGTAGTATACCGGGAACGACTGGAAACACCATATATTTT
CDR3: CASSIPGTTGNTIYF

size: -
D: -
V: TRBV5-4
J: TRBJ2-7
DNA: TGTGCCAGCAGCTATTGGGTGGGGCAGGACGAGCAGTACTTC
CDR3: CASSYWVGQDEQYF

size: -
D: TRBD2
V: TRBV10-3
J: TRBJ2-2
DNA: TGTGCCATCAGTGACTCTGGACTAGCGGGGGGTTTCACCGGGGAGCTGTTTTTT
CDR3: CAISDSGLAGGFTGELFF

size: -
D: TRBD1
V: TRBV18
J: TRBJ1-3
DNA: TGTGCCAGCTCACCCAGACAGGGGGCGAATGGAAACACCATATATTTT
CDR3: CASSPRQGANGNTIYF

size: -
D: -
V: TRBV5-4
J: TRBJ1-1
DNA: TGTGCCAGCAGCTTGGATAGTACTGAAGCTTTCTTT
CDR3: CASSLDSTEAFF

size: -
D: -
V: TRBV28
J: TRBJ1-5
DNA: TGTGCCAGCAGGGAGACAGATAGCAATCAGCCCCAGCATTTT
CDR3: CASRETDSNQPQHF

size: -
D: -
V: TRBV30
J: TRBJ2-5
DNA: TGTGCCTGGAGTTCCGGGGTCCAAGAGACCCAGTACTTC
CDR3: CAWSSGVQETQYF

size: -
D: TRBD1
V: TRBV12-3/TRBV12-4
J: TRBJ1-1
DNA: TGTGCCAGCAGAAATTCGGGACAGGTGGGAGCTTTCTTT
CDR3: CASRNSGQVGAFF

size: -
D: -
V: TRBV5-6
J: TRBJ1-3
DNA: TGTGCCAGCAGCTTTGATCCGGGACTCTCTGGAAACACCATATATTTT
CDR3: CASSFDPGLSGNTIYF

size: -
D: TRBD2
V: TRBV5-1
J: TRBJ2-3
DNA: TGCGCCAGCAGCTTGCCTCTAGCGGGGGCCGGCACAGATACGCAGTATTTT
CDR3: CASSLPLAGAGTDTQYF

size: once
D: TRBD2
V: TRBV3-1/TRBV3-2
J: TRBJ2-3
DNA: TGTGCCAGCAGCCAAGATCGGGGCGGGGGGCTCCGGGGGACGCAGTATTTT
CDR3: CASSQDRGGGLRGTQYF

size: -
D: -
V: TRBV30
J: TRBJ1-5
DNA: TGTGCCTGGAGTGAAGGGGCAAACAATCAGCCCCAGCATTTT
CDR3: CAWSEGANNQPQHF

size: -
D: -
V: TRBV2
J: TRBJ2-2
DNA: TGTGCCAGCAGTGAGTACAGGGTAAACACCGGGGAGCTGTTTTTT
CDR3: CASSEYRVNTGELFF

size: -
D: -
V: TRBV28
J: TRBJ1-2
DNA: TGTGCCAGCAGCTCGGACAGTAACTATGGCTACACCTTC
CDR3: CASSSDSNYGYTF

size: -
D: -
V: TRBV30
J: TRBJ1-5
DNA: TGTGCCTGGGAGGCAGGGGGCAATCAGCCCCAGCATTTT
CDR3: CAWEAGGNQPQHF

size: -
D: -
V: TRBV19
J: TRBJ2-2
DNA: TGTGCCAGTAGTAGTCGGCCGGGTTGGCTAGATTCGAACACCGGGGAGCTGTTTTTT
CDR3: CASSSRPGWLDSNTGELFF

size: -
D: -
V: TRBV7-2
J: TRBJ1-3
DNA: TGTGCCAGCAGCTTAGCGATCGCGGGCTCTGGAAACACCATATATTTT
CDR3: CASSLAIAGSGNTIYF

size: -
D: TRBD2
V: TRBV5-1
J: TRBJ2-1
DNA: TGCGCCAGCAGCTTGGCGGGGGGGCAGAATGAGCAGTTCTTC
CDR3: CASSLAGGQNEQFF

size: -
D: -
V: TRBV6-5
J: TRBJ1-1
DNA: TGTGCCAGCAGTTACGGCCCTGTGAACACTGAAGCTTTCTTT
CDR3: CASSYGPVNTEAFF

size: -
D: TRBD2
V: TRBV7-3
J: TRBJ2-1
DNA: TGTGCCAGCAGCCCACGGCTAGCGGCCTACAATGAGCAGTTCTTC
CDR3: CASSPRLAAYNEQFF

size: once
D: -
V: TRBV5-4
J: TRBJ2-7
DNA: TGTGCCAGCAGCGCAGGGGGGTACGAGCAGTACTTC
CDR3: CASSAGGYEQYF

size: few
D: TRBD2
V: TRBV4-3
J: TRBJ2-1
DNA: TGCGCCAGCAGCCAAGATCCGGGACTAGCGGGGGGTTTTGAGCAGTTCTTC
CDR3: CASSQDPGLAGGFEQFF

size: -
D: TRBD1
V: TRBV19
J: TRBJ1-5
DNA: TGTGCCAGTAGTATAAGAGGGGACAGGGGAATTCAGCCCCAGCATTTT
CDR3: CASSIRGDRGIQPQHF